The clone carrying this T cell receptor (beta chain) was counted ten times or more. Its antigen remains unknown. These data originate in a study of neurological immune-mediated disorders. Findings of the study overall: CDR3 amino acid sequences of expanded clones were not shared across subjects, a result suggesting private repertoires in all groups. The study found the most TCR clonal expansion in HTLV-1-associated myelopathy and the least in multiple sclerosis, below healthy controls.

CDR3 size: 17 residues. The ends were cut back, 6 bases at V and 0 bases at J, with 21 bases in the middle. Germline-derived CDR1 and CDR2 are DFQATT and SNEGSKA (reference sequence). A 10-nucleotide random UMI tagged transcripts in template-switch 5'RACE cDNA synthesis. TCRdb recomputed calls from the 5' RACE reads with MiXCR, one row per CDR3 protein. In the table there are approximately 46,000 distinct CDR3 sequences, about a tenth of which are singletons. The sample's time point: longitudinal time-point 1 (baseline). The unsorted libraries were produced from 2 million PBMCs held at -80 C. This TCR was recovered from a woman aged 40 to 50 in good health. The sample was PBMCs. V is TRBV20-1 and J is TRBJ2-1; D ambiguous. The CDR3 spells CSATLRRGISSYNEQFF. The CDR3 DNA reads as TGCAGTGCCACACTACGCCGTGGGATCAGCTCCTACAATGAGCAGTTCTTC.